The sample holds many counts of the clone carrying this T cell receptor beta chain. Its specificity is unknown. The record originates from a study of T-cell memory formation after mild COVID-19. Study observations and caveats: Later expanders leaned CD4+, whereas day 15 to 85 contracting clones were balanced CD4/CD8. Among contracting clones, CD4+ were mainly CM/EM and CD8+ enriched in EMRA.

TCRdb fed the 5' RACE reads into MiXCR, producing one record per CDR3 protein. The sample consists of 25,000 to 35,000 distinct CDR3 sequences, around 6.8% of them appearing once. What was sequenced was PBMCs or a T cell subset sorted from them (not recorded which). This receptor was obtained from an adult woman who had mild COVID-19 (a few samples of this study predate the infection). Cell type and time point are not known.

The CDR3 DNA sequence: TGTGCCAGCAGCCAAGAGCTAGTAACTGAAGCTTTCTTT. Encoded protein: CASSQELVTEAFF. The gene calls are TRBV3-1 and TRBJ1-1; D not certain. The V gene lost 0 bases and the J gene lost 5 bases, with 7 bases spanning the gap. The CDR3 has 13 amino acids. Germline assignment: CDR1 LGHDT and CDR2 YNNKEL (reference sequence). The full variable domain, with the rest looked up from reference TRBV3-1 and TRBJ1-1, is DTAVSQTPKYLVTQMGNDKSIKCEQNLGHDTMYWYKQDSKKFLKIMFSYNNKELIINETVPNRFSPKSPDKAHLNLHINSLELGDSAVYFCASSQELVTEAFFGQGTRLTVV.